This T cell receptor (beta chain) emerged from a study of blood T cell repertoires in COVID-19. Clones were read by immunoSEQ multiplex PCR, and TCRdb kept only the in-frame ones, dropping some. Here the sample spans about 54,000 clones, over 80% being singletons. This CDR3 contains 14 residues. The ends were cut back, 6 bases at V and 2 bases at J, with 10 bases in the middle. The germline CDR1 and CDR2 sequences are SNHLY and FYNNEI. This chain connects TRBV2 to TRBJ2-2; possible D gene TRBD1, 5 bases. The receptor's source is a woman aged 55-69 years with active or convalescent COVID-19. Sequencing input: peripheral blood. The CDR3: CASRTEVNTGELFF. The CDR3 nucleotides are TGTGCCAGCAGGACAGAGGTCAACACCGGGGAGCTGTTTTTT.